Listed here are 5 T cell receptor beta chains from one sample, sequenced in a study of identical twins. Using its own MiXCR run on the 5' RACE reads, TCRdb lists one record per CDR3 protein. The sample carries 300,000 or so distinct CDR3 sequences, roughly 10% recorded once. The data also belong to a second study, concerning yellow fever vaccine responses in identical twins.

The sequencing input was CD8+ T cells sorted from blood. The receptors here all came from a woman between 18 and 29 years old in good health.

This clonotype was seen a few times. This chain links TRBV11-3 with TRBJ2-2; D gene uncertain. The V end was cut by 1 base, the J end by 7 bases, with 7 bases between. Germline-derived CDR1 and CDR2 are SGHNT and YENEEA. The CDR3 length is 13 residues. The CDR3 sequence: CASSLGVYGELFF. The CDR3 DNA is TGTGCCAGCAGCTTAGGGGTCTACGGGGAGCTGTTTTTT.

This clonotype was seen more than once but under ten times. The chain recombines TRBV6-5 with TRBJ2-3; 13 bases are shared with TRBD2. The germline V gene has CDR1 MNHEY and CDR2 SVGAGI. The ends lost 4 bases at V and 2 bases at J; junction bases unmatched: 3. CDR3 length: 16 amino acids. Written as DNA, the CDR3 is TGTGCCAGCAGTTTCGGGACTAGCGGGAACACAGATACGCAGTATTTT. Translated: CASSFGTSGNTDTQYF.

This clonotype was seen at least ten times. The CDR3 DNA is TGTGCCAGCAGCCAATCCGGGGGTCGGACAGATACGCAGTATTTT. This sequence encodes CASSQSGGRTDTQYF. The rearrangement joins TRBV3-1 to TRBJ2-3; D perhaps matches TRBD2 (6 bases). The V gene's germline CDR1 is LGHDT and CDR2 YNNKEL (reference sequence). This CDR3 is 15 amino acids long. V lost 2 bases, J lost 3 bases, and 12 bases lay in between.

The J gene is TRBJ1-2, the V gene TRBV2, with a tentative D call TRBD1 (6 bases). CDR3 length equals 16 residues. The V gene's germline CDR1 is SNHLY and CDR2 FYNNEI. The V gene lost 2 bases and the J gene lost 3 bases, with 16 bases spanning the gap. The CDR3 region is CASSEYRENGDYGYTF. The CDR3 coding sequence is TGTGCCAGCAGTGAATACAGGGAGAATGGGGACTATGGCTACACCTTC.

This clonotype showed up many times. The chain uses TRBV6-5 and TRBJ2-1, with TRBD2 matching 13 bases. The CDR3 has 18 residues. Germline V gene lookup returns CDR1 MNHEY and CDR2 SVGAGI. V shed 2 bases, J shed 0 bases, and the junction held 4 bases outside the gene matches. CDR3 sequence reads: CASSYGLAGVSSYNEQFF. CDR3 DNA sequence: TGTGCCAGCAGTTACGGACTAGCGGGGGTAAGCTCCTACAATGAGCAGTTCTTC.